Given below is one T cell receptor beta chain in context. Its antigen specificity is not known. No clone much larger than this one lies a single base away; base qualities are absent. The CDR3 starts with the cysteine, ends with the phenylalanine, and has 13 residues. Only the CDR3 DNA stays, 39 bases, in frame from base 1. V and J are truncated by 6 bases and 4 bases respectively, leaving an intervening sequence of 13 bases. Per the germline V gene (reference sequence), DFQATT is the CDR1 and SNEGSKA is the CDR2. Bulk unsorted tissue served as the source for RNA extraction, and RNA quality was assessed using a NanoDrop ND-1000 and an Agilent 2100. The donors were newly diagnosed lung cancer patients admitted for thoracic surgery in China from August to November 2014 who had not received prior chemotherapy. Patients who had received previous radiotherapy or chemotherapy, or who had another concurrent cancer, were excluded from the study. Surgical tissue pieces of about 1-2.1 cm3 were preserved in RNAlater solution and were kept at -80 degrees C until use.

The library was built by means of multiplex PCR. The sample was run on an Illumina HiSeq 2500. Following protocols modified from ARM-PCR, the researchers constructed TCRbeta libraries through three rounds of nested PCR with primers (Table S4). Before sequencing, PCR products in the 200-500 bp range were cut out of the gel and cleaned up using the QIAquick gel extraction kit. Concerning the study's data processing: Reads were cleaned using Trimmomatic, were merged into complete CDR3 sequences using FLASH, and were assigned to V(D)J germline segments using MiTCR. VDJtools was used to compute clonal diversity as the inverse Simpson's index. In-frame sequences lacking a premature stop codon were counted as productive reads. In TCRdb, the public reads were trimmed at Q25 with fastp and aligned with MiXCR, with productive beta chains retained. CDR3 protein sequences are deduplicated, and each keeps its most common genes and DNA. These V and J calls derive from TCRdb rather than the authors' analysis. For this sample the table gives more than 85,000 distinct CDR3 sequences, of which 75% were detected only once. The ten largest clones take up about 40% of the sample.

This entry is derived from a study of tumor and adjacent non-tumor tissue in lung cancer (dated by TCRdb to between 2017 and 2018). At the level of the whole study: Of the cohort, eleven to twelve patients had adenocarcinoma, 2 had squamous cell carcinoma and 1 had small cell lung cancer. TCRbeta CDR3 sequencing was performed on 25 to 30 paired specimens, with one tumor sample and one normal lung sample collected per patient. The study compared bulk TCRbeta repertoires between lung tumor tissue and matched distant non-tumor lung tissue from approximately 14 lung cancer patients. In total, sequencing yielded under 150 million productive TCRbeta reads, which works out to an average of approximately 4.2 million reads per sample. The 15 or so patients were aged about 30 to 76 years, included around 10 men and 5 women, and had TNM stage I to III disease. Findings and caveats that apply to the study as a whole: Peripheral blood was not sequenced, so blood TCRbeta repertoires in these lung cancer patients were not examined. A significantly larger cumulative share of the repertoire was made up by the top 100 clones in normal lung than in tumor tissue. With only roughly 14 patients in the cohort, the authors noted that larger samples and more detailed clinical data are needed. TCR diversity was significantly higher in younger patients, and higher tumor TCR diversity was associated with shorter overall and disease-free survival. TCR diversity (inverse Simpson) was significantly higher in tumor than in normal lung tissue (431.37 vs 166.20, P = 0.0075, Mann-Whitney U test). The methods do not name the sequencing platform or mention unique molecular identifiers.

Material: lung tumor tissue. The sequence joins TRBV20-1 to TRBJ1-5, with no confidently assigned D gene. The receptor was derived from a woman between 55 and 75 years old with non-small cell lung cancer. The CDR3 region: CSAKDFGNQPQHF. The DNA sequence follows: TGCAGTGCGAAAGATTTCGGTAATCAGCCCCAGCATTTT.